The rows below give T cell receptor beta chains drawn from one sample of a study of OX40 agonist ivuxolimab in advanced cancers. Here immunoSEQ multiplex PCR was the method, and the copy in TCRdb shows in-frame clones only, minus some. There are tens of thousands of clones in the sample; roughly 90% occur only once, and approximately 10% lies in the top ten. Sequencing was performed on CD4+ or CD8+ T cells sorted from blood, taken in a trial of the OX40 agonist ivuxolimab. The receptors stem from an adult with an advanced solid tumor such as melanoma, head and neck, liver or kidney cancer. Both conserved end residues are part of each CDR3. D genes are given only for firm matches. Clone size is shown for a subset of rows, as once, few, many or a class of expanded clone.

v_call	clone_size	d_call	j_call	cdr3_aa	cdr3_nt
TRBV9	once	TRBD2	TRBJ2-3	CASSVEGLAVTDTQYF	TGTGCCAGCAGCGTAGAGGGGCTAGCGGTCACAGATACGCAGTATTTT
TRBV7-9	NA	TRBD2	TRBJ2-1	CASSLASGRWNEQFF	TGTGCCAGCAGCTTAGCTAGCGGGAGGTGGAATGAGCAGTTCTTC
TRBV28	NA	TRBD1	TRBJ1-2	CASSSYPGGRGYTF	TGTGCCAGCAGTTCATACCCAGGGGGAAGGGGCTACACCTTC
TRBV30	NA	NA	TRBJ1-1	CGGLRAMNTEAFF	TGTGGGGGTTTACGGGCCATGAACACTGAAGCTTTCTTT
TRBV19	few	TRBD1	TRBJ1-1	CASSIDLETGVTEAFF	TGTGCCAGTAGTATAGATCTCGAGACAGGGGTGACTGAAGCTTTCTTT
TRBV5-4	NA	TRBD2	TRBJ2-1	CASSLAVGAGGPYNEQFF	TGTGCCAGCAGCTTGGCGGTTGGAGCGGGGGGACCCTACAATGAGCAGTTCTTC
TRBV4-3	NA	NA	TRBJ1-2	CASSQVSGYGYTF	TGCGCCAGCAGCCAAGTATCCGGTTATGGCTACACCTTC
TRBV5-5	medium-sized	TRBD1	TRBJ1-2	CASSGTGGYGYTF	TGTGCCAGCAGCGGGACAGGGGGATATGGCTACACCTTC
TRBV7-9	NA	TRBD2	TRBJ2-1	CASSFAGVGNEQFF	TGTGCCAGCAGCTTCGCGGGGGTGGGCAATGAGCAGTTCTTC
TRBV14	NA	NA	TRBJ1-2	CASSQDGTGPWGYTF	TGTGCCAGCAGCCAAGACGGAACAGGGCCTTGGGGCTACACCTTC
TRBV5-6	once	NA	TRBJ1-2	CASSLESYGYTF	TGTGCCAGCAGCTTGGAGAGCTATGGCTACACCTTC